This T cell receptor (beta chain) was captured by sequencing in a study of cytomegalovirus exposure and HLA in healthy donors. Points from the study as a whole: Subsequent analysis of the approximately 110 validation repertoires found a tendency for first-cohort TCR clusters to co-occur.

Note on this clone: Antigen unknown.

CDR1 is SGHKS, CDR2 YYEKEE, per germline (reference sequence). This CDR3 comprises 14 residues. V gave up 5 bases and J gave up 0 bases, with 6 bases separating them. The method was immunoSEQ multiplex PCR; TCRdb's version includes in-frame clones alone and lacks a portion of them. The table shows hundreds of thousands of clones, with 86% occurring only once. This chain links TRBV5-5 with TRBJ2-6; D remains unclear. The sample was PBMCs. This clonotype originated in a woman in her late teens or twenties in good health and CMV-seronegative. The CDR3 spells CASRQVSGANVLTF. The CDR3 DNA follows: TGTGCCAGCAGGCAGGTCTCTGGGGCCAACGTCCTGACTTTC.